These T cell receptor beta chains were read from a single sample in a study of T cells after yellow fever vaccination. Via MiXCR, TCRdb re-called the 5' RACE reads, giving one row per CDR3 protein. Of about 580,000 distinct CDR3 sequences in the sample, 17% were seen once. The starting material was PBMCs, obtained 4 to 5 days after the first yellow fever vaccination. Every receptor here comes from a man between 18 and 29 years old who received the YFV17D yellow fever vaccine. CDR3s include the opening cysteine and the closing phenylalanine or tryptophan. A D gene is named only where the DNA matches it firmly. The size of a clone is reported for some rows only, either as once, few or many, or as a class for expanded clones.

size,V,D,J,CDR3,DNA
many,TRBV5-1,.,TRBJ2-1,CASSLAPGTSNEQFF,TGCGCCAGCAGCTTGGCCCCAGGGACCTCGAATGAGCAGTTCTTC
many,TRBV3-1,.,TRBJ1-2,CASSPQGSLYGYTF,TGTGCCAGCAGCCCACAGGGTTCCCTCTATGGCTACACCTTC
.,TRBV4-3,.,TRBJ1-1,CASSQVKNTEAFF,TGCGCCAGCAGCCAAGTGAAGAACACTGAAGCTTTCTTT
few,TRBV6-2/TRBV6-3,.,TRBJ2-2,CASSRTSSGELFF,TGTGCCAGCAGTCGGACCAGTTCCGGGGAGCTGTTTTTT
many,TRBV10-3,.,TRBJ1-6,CATTSADNSPLHF,TGTGCCACTACCTCCGCGGACAATTCACCCCTCCACTTT
few,TRBV9,.,TRBJ2-1,CASSVARGLSYNEQFF,TGTGCCAGCAGCGTAGCTCGGGGACTCTCCTACAATGAGCAGTTCTTC
many,TRBV25-1,.,TRBJ1-6,CASSYTDNSPLHF,TGTGCCAGCTCCTACACGGATAATTCACCCCTCCACTTT
once,TRBV6-2/TRBV6-3,TRBD2,TRBJ2-5,CASSLLVAGGVETQYF,TGTGCCAGCAGTTTGTTGGTAGCGGGGGGTGTGGAGACCCAGTACTTC
.,TRBV20-1,TRBD2,TRBJ2-3,CSARDLRAGTDTQYF,TGCAGTGCTAGAGACCTTCGAGCGGGGACAGATACGCAGTATTTT
.,TRBV4-1,.,TRBJ1-1,CASSPLPGPVSTEAFF,TGCGCCAGCAGCCCCCTTCCAGGCCCCGTGTCCACTGAAGCTTTCTTT
few,TRBV12-3/TRBV12-4,.,TRBJ2-4,CASSKNRVSLAKNIQYF,TGTGCCAGCAGTAAAAACAGGGTTAGTTTAGCCAAAAACATTCAGTACTTC
few,TRBV28,.,TRBJ2-3,CASSLFAANTQYF,TGTGCCAGCAGTTTATTTGCAGCTAATACGCAGTATTTT
.,TRBV7-9,TRBD1,TRBJ1-1,CASSPRGARNTEAFF,TGTGCCAGCAGTCCCAGGGGGGCGCGGAACACTGAAGCTTTCTTT
.,TRBV4-2,TRBD2,TRBJ2-5,CASSKESPGLAGGSQETQYF,TGTGCCAGCAGCAAAGAGAGCCCGGGACTAGCGGGGGGCTCACAAGAGACCCAGTACTTC
.,TRBV20-1,TRBD2,TRBJ2-1,CSAGLPQRGGEQFF,TGCAGTGCTGGACTCCCCCAGCGGGGGGGTGAGCAGTTCTTC
once,TRBV19,.,TRBJ2-5,CASSIGGRSSRETQYF,TGTGCCAGTAGTATAGGCGGAAGATCGAGCCGAGAGACCCAGTACTTC
.,TRBV5-6,TRBD2,TRBJ2-1,CASILLAGGPNNEQFF,TGTGCCAGCATCCTACTAGCGGGGGGGCCGAATAATGAGCAGTTCTTC
.,TRBV11-3,TRBD2,TRBJ2-5,CASSHWGTGGWGTSSEETQYF,TGTGCCAGCAGCCATTGGGGGACTGGAGGTTGGGGGACTAGCTCCGAAGAGACCCAGTACTTC
few,TRBV30,.,TRBJ2-6,CAWGLDLGANVLTF,TGTGCCTGGGGTTTGGACTTGGGGGCCAACGTCCTGACTTTC
.,TRBV27,.,TRBJ2-3,CASSWGGRSDTQYF,TGTGCCAGCTCATGGGGGGGCCGGTCAGATACGCAGTATTTT
few,TRBV6-5,.,TRBJ2-5,CASSYSWVRETQYF,TGTGCCAGCAGTTACTCTTGGGTCCGGGAGACCCAGTACTTC
many,TRBV18,.,TRBJ1-5,CASSRTDSNQPQHF,TGTGCCAGCAGTAGGACGGATAGCAATCAGCCCCAGCATTTT
.,TRBV7-9,.,TRBJ1-2,CASSLGARVYGYTF,TGTGCCAGCAGCTTAGGGGCAAGGGTCTATGGCTACACCTTC
.,TRBV4-1,.,TRBJ2-7,CASSQGIGTRREQYF,TGCGCCAGCAGCCAAGGAATCGGGACCCGAAGGGAGCAGTACTTC
.,TRBV19,.,TRBJ2-3,CASSIELSLGTDTQYF,TGTGCCAGTAGTATAGAACTGAGCCTCGGTACAGATACGCAGTATTTT
.,TRBV18,.,TRBJ1-5,CASSSSAEGNQPQHF,TGTGCCAGCTCCAGCTCGGCGGAGGGGAATCAGCCCCAGCATTTT
few,TRBV5-1,TRBD2,TRBJ2-5,CASSLATTSVQETQYF,TGCGCCAGCAGCTTGGCCACAACTAGCGTACAAGAGACCCAGTACTTC
.,TRBV19,.,TRBJ2-3,CASSIGKRGGYTDTQYF,TGTGCCAGTAGTATAGGGAAAAGGGGAGGTTACACAGATACGCAGTATTTT
.,TRBV9,.,TRBJ2-5,CASSVTGTLLRQETRYF,TGTGCCAGCAGCGTCACCGGGACACTCCTGCGGCAAGAGACCCGGTACTTC
.,TRBV5-1,.,TRBJ1-6,CASSWGMVGDSPLHF,TGCGCCAGCAGCTGGGGGATGGTGGGAGATTCACCCCTCCACTTT
few,TRBV10-3,.,TRBJ2-1,CAISEPGAPSGNEQFF,TGTGCCATCAGTGAGCCGGGGGCCCCTTCAGGCAATGAGCAGTTCTTC
.,TRBV15,.,TRBJ1-5,CATQGDNQPQHF,TGTGCCACCCAAGGGGACAATCAGCCCCAGCATTTT
.,TRBV6-1,.,TRBJ1-2,CASAFLFYGYTF,TGTGCCAGCGCCTTCCTTTTCTATGGCTACACCTTC
.,TRBV19,.,TRBJ2-7,CASTLGAGSFDEQYF,TGTGCCAGTACCCTGGGGGCGGGATCTTTTGACGAGCAGTACTTC
few,TRBV4-2,.,TRBJ2-3,CASSQGRDLSTDTQYF,TGTGCCAGCAGCCAAGGGAGAGACTTAAGCACAGATACGCAGTATTTT
few,TRBV19,.,TRBJ1-2,CASNVGSAYGYTF,TGTGCCAGTAATGTCGGCAGCGCCTATGGCTACACCTTC
.,TRBV6-2/TRBV6-3,.,TRBJ1-1,CASSAILRVGAFF,TGTGCCAGCAGTGCAATCCTCAGGGTAGGAGCTTTCTTT
.,TRBV5-4,.,TRBJ2-5,CASSLGVAPGETQYF,TGTGCCAGCAGCTTGGGAGTAGCTCCCGGGGAGACCCAGTACTTC
many,TRBV2,TRBD1,TRBJ1-1,CATLGEGQGEAFF,TGTGCCACCCTCGGAGAGGGACAGGGTGAAGCTTTCTTT
few,TRBV10-2,TRBD2,TRBJ2-5,CASTVGGGETQYF,TGCGCCAGCACCGTCGGGGGGGGAGAGACCCAGTACTTC
.,TRBV27,.,TRBJ1-5,CASSGIGGLGQPQHF,TGTGCCAGCAGTGGAATAGGTGGTCTAGGGCAGCCCCAGCATTTT
.,TRBV19,TRBD2,TRBJ2-1,CASRTSGGWHEQFF,TGTGCCAGTAGGACTAGCGGGGGGTGGCATGAGCAGTTCTTC
.,TRBV5-1,TRBD2,TRBJ2-2,CASSLNRGGGTGELFF,TGCGCCAGCAGCCTTAATCGCGGCGGGGGTACCGGGGAGCTGTTTTTT
.,TRBV19,.,TRBJ1-1,CASSTRGALSTEAFF,TGTGCCAGTAGTACGAGAGGGGCTCTGAGCACTGAAGCTTTCTTT
.,TRBV6-2/TRBV6-3,.,TRBJ1-5,CASTRRYSNQPQHF,TGTGCCAGCACCCGGCGATATAGCAATCAGCCCCAGCATTTT
many,TRBV4-2,.,TRBJ2-5,CASSPEGTQVAQYF,TGTGCCAGCAGCCCCGAGGGGACGCAGGTGGCCCAGTACTTC
.,TRBV10-3,TRBD2,TRBJ2-7,CAISEERGAYEQYF,TGTGCCATCAGTGAGGAGCGGGGGGCCTACGAGCAGTACTTC
few,TRBV7-3,.,TRBJ2-3,CASSPRDSADTQYF,TGTGCCAGCAGCCCCCGGGACTCCGCCGATACGCAGTATTTT
.,TRBV6-1,.,TRBJ2-1,CASRGGGEYNEQFF,TGTGCCAGCAGAGGGGGGGGAGAATACAATGAGCAGTTCTTC